A single sample gave rise to the 20 T cell receptor beta chains below, sequenced in a study of T cells after yellow fever vaccination. Using its own MiXCR run on the 5' RACE reads, TCRdb lists one record per CDR3 protein. In the table there are more than 350,000 distinct CDR3 sequences, under 14% of which are singletons. Sequences were derived from PBMCs, sampled on the day of the first yellow fever vaccination. All receptors come from a man between 18 and 29 years old who received the YFV17D yellow fever vaccine.

The sample holds many counts of this clonotype. The chain recombines TRBV28 with TRBJ2-5; D gene uncertain. Trimming shortened V by 5 bases and J by 5 bases, and 12 bases separated the two germline ends. The CDR3 spans 13 residues. The germline gives CDR1 MDHEN, CDR2 SYDVKM. The CDR3: CASSDDQMETQYF. Written as DNA, the CDR3 is TGTGCCAGCAGTGACGACCAGATGGAGACCCAGTACTTC.

This clonotype occurred a few times. Mismatch with germline at one junction end may stem from a read error. The chain couples TRBV7-7 to TRBJ2-5; D gene uncertain. The germline gives CDR1 SSHAT, CDR2 FNYEAQ (reference sequence). The CDR3 runs to 15 residues. This chain's CDR3 is CASSTNLGKGETQYF. CDR3 DNA: TGTGCTAGCAGCACCAACCTTGGGAAGGGCGAGACCCAGTACTTC.

The J gene is TRBJ2-3, the V gene TRBV5-5; D is undetermined. The germline V gene encodes CDR1 SGHKS and CDR2 YYEKEE (reference sequence). Trimming removed 2 bases from V and 3 bases from J, with 16 bases in between. This CDR3 has 16 residues. The CDR3: CASSFGSHRRTDTQYF. Written as DNA, the CDR3 is TGTGCCAGCAGCTTCGGGTCTCATCGACGGACAGATACGCAGTATTTT. Drawing the rest from reference TRBV5-5 and TRBJ2-3, the complete variable domain is DAGVTQSPTHLIKTRGQQVTLRCSPISGHKSVSWYQQVLGQGPQFIFQYYEKEERGRGNFPDRFSARQFPNYSSELNVNALLLGDSALYLCASSFGSHRRTDTQYFGPGTRLTVL.

The chain has TRBV7-8 and TRBJ2-7; D is ambiguous. This CDR3 is 13 amino acids long. Trimming removed 5 bases from V and 3 bases from J, with 11 bases in between. Germline V gene sequence: CDR1 SGHVS, CDR2 FQNEAQ. CDR3 bases: TGTGCCAGCAGCCGCCAGTCGGGCTACGAGCAGTACTTC. Its translation: CASSRQSGYEQYF.

This clonotype was found a few times. The chain couples TRBV28 to TRBJ2-3, with 7 positions matching TRBD2. This CDR3 has 16 amino acids. From germline, CDR1 is MDHEN and CDR2 SYDVKM. V trimming: 1 base; J trimming: 0 bases; junction bases outside the gene matches: 4. CDR3 in amino acids: CASSLYAGESTDTQYF. CDR3 nucleotides: TGTGCCAGCAGTTTATATGCGGGGGAGAGCACAGATACGCAGTATTTT.

This clonotype was observed at least ten times. The genes are TRBV5-1 and TRBJ1-2; D remains ambiguous. The V end was cut by 0 bases, the J end by 1 base, with 10 bases between. Germline assignment: CDR1 SGHRS and CDR2 YFSETQ. The CDR3 sequence is 15 residues long. This CDR3 reads CASSLVARFNYGYTF. For the CDR3, the DNA is TGCGCCAGCAGCTTGGTTGCCAGATTTAACTATGGCTACACCTTC.

This clonotype was found many times. The chain links TRBV11-3 to TRBJ2-3; 15 bases are shared with TRBD2. J was trimmed by 4 bases and V by 1 base; bases with no gene match: 6. Germline V gene sequence: CDR1 SGHNT, CDR2 YENEEA. This CDR3 is 18 amino acids long. The CDR3 is CASSLGAGTSGGPDTQYF. The CDR3 nucleotides are TGTGCCAGCAGCTTAGGGGCCGGGACTAGCGGGGGGCCAGATACGCAGTATTTT.

The rearrangement links TRBV4-2 to TRBJ1-1; D might be TRBD1 (5 bases). The CDR3 is 16 amino acids. Germline V gene sequence: CDR1 LGHNA, CDR2 YNFKEQ. V was shortened by 6 bases and J by 7 bases, with 24 bases between the two germline ends. The CDR3, as DNA: TGTGCCAGCAGTCTAATCAACCAGGGATCTACAATTGAAGCTTTCTTT. Residues: CASSLINQGSTIEAFF.

This clonotype was recorded a few times. The CDR3: CASSTDRGNQPQHF. The CDR3 coding sequence is TGTGCCAGCAGCACCGACAGAGGCAATCAGCCCCAGCATTTT. The genes are TRBV7-2 and TRBJ1-5; TRBD1 is a possible D gene (5 bases). The ends were cut back, 5 bases at V and 2 bases at J, with 10 bases in the middle. CDR1 and CDR2 from the germline V gene are SGHTA and FQGNSA. This CDR3 has 14 amino acids.

This clonotype turned up a few times. The rearrangement joins TRBV9 to TRBJ1-4; the D gene is possibly TRBD1 (6 bases). CDR3 length: 15 amino acids. V was clipped by 0 bases and J by 3 bases, with 9 bases between them. Germline-derived CDR1 and CDR2 are SGDLS and YYNGEE. The CDR3 is CASSVVGAANEKLFF. The CDR3 nucleotides are TGTGCCAGCAGCGTAGTGGGGGCAGCTAATGAAAAACTGTTTTTT.

This clonotype was seen a handful of times. V is TRBV4-1 and J is TRBJ2-7; 10 bases are shared with TRBD1. The CDR3 runs 15 residues. The V and J ends lost 4 bases and 3 bases, in that order; junction bases with no gene match: 6. Germline CDR1 is MGHRA and CDR2 is YSYEKL. CDR3 sequence reads: CASSPGTGDRYEQYV. CDR3 DNA: TGCGCCAGCAGCCCGGGGACAGGGGATCGCTACGAGCAGTACGTC.

This clonotype was picked up a small number of times. The chain combines TRBV5-1 with TRBJ2-1; a possible D gene is TRBD2 (5 bases). V shed 7 bases and J shed 6 bases, with 17 bases lying between them. This CDR3 comprises 14 residues. The germline CDR1 and CDR2 sequences are SGHRS and YFSETQ. The CDR3 region has the DNA TGCGCCAGCGGTCGAGGTCGGGGTGGCAATGAGCAGTTCTTC. Its translation: CASGRGRGGNEQFF.

This clonotype was picked up a small number of times. V and J are TRBV20-1 and TRBJ1-3; D is undetermined. This CDR3 has 14 residues. V lost 6 bases, J lost 0 bases, and 12 bases lay in between. CDR1 DFQATT and CDR2 SNEGSKA come from the germline V gene (reference sequence). The CDR3 nucleotides read TGCAGTGCAGCAGGTGGGGACTCTGGAAACACCATATATTTT. Translated, it gives CSAAGGDSGNTIYF.

This clonotype was found a few times. The gene calls are TRBV7-2 and TRBJ2-7; D remains ambiguous. V dropped 1 base and J dropped 3 bases, with 13 bases sitting between them. Germline V gene data show CDR1 as SGHTA and CDR2 as FQGNSA. This CDR3 comprises 15 residues. CDR3 sequence reads: CASSLGTSSYYEQYF. For the CDR3, the DNA is TGTGCCAGCAGCTTAGGCACGTCCTCCTACTACGAGCAGTACTTC.

This clonotype was seen a handful of times. V and J are TRBV4-3 and TRBJ2-5; unclear D gene. Germline V gene data show CDR1 as LGHNA and CDR2 as YSLEER. The CDR3 extends over 15 amino acids. V dropped 0 bases and J dropped 6 bases, with 14 bases sitting between them. In DNA form, the CDR3 reads TGCGCCAGCAGCCAAGATGGGAAGTCGTCGCAGACCCAGTACTTC. Translating gives CASSQDGKSSQTQYF.

This clonotype was counted ten times or more. The J gene is TRBJ2-2, the V gene TRBV5-4; 8 bases are shared with TRBD2. In germline, CDR1 is SGHNT, CDR2 YYREEE (reference sequence). CDR3 length equals 15 residues. V shed 1 base and J 6 bases; nucleotides not matched to a gene: 5. The CDR3 loop reads CASSLRGGPPGELFF. The CDR3 coding sequence is TGTGCCAGCAGCTTGCGCGGGGGGCCCCCCGGGGAGCTGTTTTTT.

The chain links TRBV7-2 to TRBJ1-1, with D maybe TRBD1 (5 bases). V dropped 2 bases and J dropped 3 bases, with 13 bases sitting between them. Per the germline V gene, CDR1 is SGHTA and CDR2 is FQGNSA. The CDR3 runs to 15 residues. The CDR3 here is CASSLTSQGYTEAFF. The CDR3 nucleotides read TGTGCCAGCAGCTTAACGTCCCAGGGTTACACTGAAGCTTTCTTT.

This clonotype has a count of ten or more. J is TRBJ2-2 and V is TRBV5-1; TRBD1 might be the D (5 bases). Deletions cut 5 bases from V and 0 bases from J, with 11 bases between. Germline V CDR1 and CDR2: SGHRS, YFSETQ. The CDR3 is 15 residues long. CDR3 residues: CASRYRTSNTGELFF. CDR3 coding DNA: TGCGCCAGCAGGTACAGGACATCGAACACCGGGGAGCTGTTTTTT.

The CDR3 spells CSARHFNEQFF. The CDR3 DNA is TGCAGTGCTAGACACTTTAATGAGCAGTTCTTC. V gene TRBV20-1 combines with J gene TRBJ2-1; no reliable D call. The CDR3 runs to 11 residues. The V end lost 2 bases, the J end lost 7 bases, and 6 bases lay between the germline ends. From germline, CDR1 is DFQATT and CDR2 SNEGSKA (reference sequence).

This clonotype was observed many times. The chain is built from TRBV5-1 and TRBJ2-2, with D tentatively TRBD1 (5 bases). This CDR3 has 15 residues. From germline, CDR1 is SGHRS and CDR2 YFSETQ. Between the trimmed V and J ends, which lost 2 bases and 6 bases, there was a span of 14 bases. DNA for the CDR3: TGCGCCAGCAGCTTCTCTTTGGTACAGGCCGGGGAGCTGTTTTTT. It is translated as CASSFSLVQAGELFF. The full variable domain, rest sourced from reference TRBV5-1 and TRBJ2-2, is KAGVTQTPRYLIKTRGQQVTLSCSPISGHRSVSWYQQTPGQGLQFLFEYFSETQRNKGNFPGRFSGRQFSNSRSEMNVSTLELGDSALYLCASSFSLVQAGELFFGEGSRLTVL.